This entry lists 16 T cell receptor beta chains sequenced from one sample in a study of T cell responses to AZD1222 COVID-19 vaccine. Assay: immunoSEQ multiplex PCR; the TCRdb copy retains only in-frame clones and omits some. The table lists 80,000 to 130,000 clones, about 86% of them singletons, with 2.5% to 4% in the top ten. The sequenced sample was peripheral blood, obtained on day 0 of AZD1222 vaccination. The receptors shown here come from an adult in good health.

CDR3 in amino acids: CASSKGVVSGNTIYF. The CDR3 DNA reads as TGTGCCAGCAGCAAGGGGGTGGTCTCTGGAAACACCATATATTTT. The chain employs TRBV5-4 and TRBJ1-3; possible D gene TRBD1, 6 bases. The CDR3 is 15 amino acids. Trimming removed 4 bases at V and 0 bases at J, with 11 bases between. Germline lookup yields CDR1 SGHNT and CDR2 YYREEE (reference sequence).

The chain has TRBV19 and TRBJ1-1; the D gene is possibly TRBD1 (5 bases). V was clipped by 2 bases and J by 0 bases, with 13 bases between them. This CDR3 region has 16 residues. Germline V lookup: CDR1 LNHDA, CDR2 SQIVND (reference sequence). CDR3 in DNA: TGTGCCAGTAGTATATCCCCACGACAGATGAACACTGAAGCTTTCTTT. Its translation is CASSISPRQMNTEAFF.

V gene TRBV7-9 combines with J gene TRBJ1-2; tentative D call: TRBD1 (5 bases). The germline gives CDR1 SEHNR, CDR2 FQNEAQ (reference sequence). With 0 bases removed from V and 0 bases from J, the gap between germline ends came to 8 bases. The CDR3 is 15 residues long. The CDR3 sequence is CASSLAEGANYGYTF. The CDR3 DNA sequence: TGTGCCAGCAGCTTAGCTGAAGGGGCTAACTATGGCTACACCTTC.

The chain has TRBV19 and TRBJ1-4; maybe TRBD1 (5 bases). CDR3 length: 14 residues. CDR1 LNHDA and CDR2 SQIVND come from the germline V gene (reference sequence). V lost 5 bases to trimming and J lost 4 bases, with 11 bases between them. The CDR3 DNA sequence: TGTGCCAGTAGTGCATCCGGGGGTAATGAAAAACTGTTTTTT. This gives the protein CASSASGGNEKLFF.

This clone was seen a few times. The chain uses TRBV6-5 and TRBJ2-5; D remains unclear. The germline V gene has CDR1 MNHEY and CDR2 SVGAGI. Trimming took 6 bases from V and 1 from J, leaving 9 bases between them. This CDR3 region has 13 residues. This chain's CDR3 is CASRVVPQETQYF. CDR3 nucleotide sequence: TGTGCCAGCAGAGTGGTCCCCCAAGAGACCCAGTACTTC.

This chain links TRBV5-1 with TRBJ1-1; no firm D call. Trimming took off 4 bases at V and 4 bases at J, with 14 bases between the two ends. The CDR3 runs to 14 residues. Germline V gene lookup returns CDR1 SGHRS and CDR2 YFSETQ. The DNA for the CDR3 is TGCGCCAGCAGCGGACCTCTCGGTTCCACTGAAGCTTTCTTT. Translated, it gives CASSGPLGSTEAFF.

This chain connects TRBV6-6 to TRBJ2-7; 10 bases agree with TRBD1. This CDR3 is 13 amino acids long. V was clipped by 7 bases and J by 6 bases; unmatched bases: 6. CDR1 MNHNY and CDR2 SVGAGI come from the germline V gene (reference sequence). CDR3 coding DNA: TGTGCCAGCAACCGGGACAGGGGACTCGAGCAGTACTTC. Translating gives CASNRDRGLEQYF.

This chain uses TRBV19 with TRBJ1-2; D call uncertain. CDR3 length: 14 amino acids. V lost 0 bases, J lost 4 bases, and 9 bases lay in between. Germline-derived CDR1 and CDR2 are LNHDA and SQIVND (reference sequence). CDR3: CASSIDGGTYGYTF. The CDR3 nucleotides are TGTGCCAGTAGTATAGATGGAGGAACCTATGGCTACACCTTC. Together with reference TRBV19 and TRBJ1-2, the CDR3 gives the full variable domain: DGGITQSPKYLFRKEGQNVTLSCEQNLNHDAMYWYRQDPGQGLRLIYYSQIVNDFQKGDIAEGYSVSREKKESFPLTVTSAQKNPTAFYLCASSIDGGTYGYTFGSGTRLTVV.

The J gene is TRBJ1-2, the V gene TRBV2; no firm D call. The CDR3 totals 13 residues. Germline values: CDR1 SNHLY, CDR2 FYNNEI. V lost 4 bases, J lost 7 bases, and 13 bases lay in between. CDR3 coding DNA: TGTGCCAGCAGTGTGAAAAGGGTCGGTGGCTACACCTTC. It codes for CASSVKRVGGYTF.

The CDR3 DNA reads TGTGCCAGCAGTGATGCGGGGGGGCTATCCTACGAGCAGTACTTC. This codes for CASSDAGGLSYEQYF. The rearrangement joins TRBV25-1 to TRBJ2-7, with 9 bases fitting TRBD2. J was trimmed by 1 base and V by 3 bases; bases with no gene match: 4. In germline, CDR1 is MGHDK, CDR2 SYGVNS. The CDR3 runs to 15 residues.

CDR3 in DNA: TGTGCCAGCAGCCCTATGGGAGTAGGGACGGCGGACACTGAAGCTTTCTTT. It yields the protein CASSPMGVGTADTEAFF. This chain uses TRBV7-9 with TRBJ1-1, with D perhaps matching TRBD1 (5 bases). This CDR3 spans 17 amino acids. The germline V gene encodes CDR1 SEHNR and CDR2 FQNEAQ (reference sequence). Trimming stripped 5 bases from V and 3 bases from J, with 22 bases between.

The rearrangement joins TRBV6-5 to TRBJ2-7; TRBD1 matches at 10 bases. Trimming removed 6 bases from V and 8 bases from J; junction bases left unmatched: 10. CDR3 length equals 14 residues. Germline V CDR1 and CDR2: MNHEY, SVGAGI. Here the CDR3 DNA reads TGTGCCAGCAGGCCGGGACAGGGGAAATTTAAGCAGTACTTC. Translated, it gives CASRPGQGKFKQYF.

J is TRBJ2-1 and V is TRBV29-1, with 8 bases matching TRBD2. Trimming removed 5 bases from V and 6 bases from J; junction bases left unmatched: 3. The CDR3 loop spans 12 amino acids. Per the germline V gene, CDR1 is SQVTM and CDR2 is ANQGSEA. DNA of the CDR3: TGCAGCGTTAAGGGGACTAGCAATGAGCAGTTCTTC. Encoded protein: CSVKGTSNEQFF.

This clone was found once. The chain links TRBV19 to TRBJ2-7; D may correspond to TRBD1 or TRBD2 (5 bases each). V lost 6 bases and J 2 bases, leaving 17 bases between the germline ends. CDR1 and CDR2 from the germline V gene are LNHDA and SQIVND (reference sequence). This CDR3 region has 15 residues. CDR3 region: CASSPRAGGPYEQYF. The CDR3 region has the DNA TGTGCCAGTAGCCCCAGGGCAGGCGGGCCCTACGAGCAGTACTTC. Based on the CDR3 plus reference TRBV19 and TRBJ2-7, the full variable domain is DGGITQSPKYLFRKEGQNVTLSCEQNLNHDAMYWYRQDPGQGLRLIYYSQIVNDFQKGDIAEGYSVSREKKESFPLTVTSAQKNPTAFYLCASSPRAGGPYEQYFGPGTRLTVT.

This clone was seen a single time. The CDR3 DNA sequence: TGTGCCAGCTCAGAGGTAGGGACAGGCGGCTATTCACCCCTCCACTTT. Translated: CASSEVGTGGYSPLHF. The V call is TRBV18, the J call TRBJ1-6; 8 positions match TRBD1. V lost 5 bases to trimming and J lost 8 bases; unmatched junction nucleotides: 11. The CDR3 is 16 amino acids. The germline CDR1 and CDR2 sequences are KGHSH and LQKENI.

The J gene is TRBJ1-5, the V gene TRBV19, with 7 nucleotides matching TRBD1. Germline V gene lookup returns CDR1 LNHDA and CDR2 SQIVND (reference sequence). The trim removed 7 bases at V and 7 bases at J, leaving 7 bases unmatched. The CDR3 loop spans 13 amino acids. The CDR3 DNA follows: TGTGCCAGTAAGGACAGGCCGGGGCAGCCCCAGCATTTT. Translated: CASKDRPGQPQHF.